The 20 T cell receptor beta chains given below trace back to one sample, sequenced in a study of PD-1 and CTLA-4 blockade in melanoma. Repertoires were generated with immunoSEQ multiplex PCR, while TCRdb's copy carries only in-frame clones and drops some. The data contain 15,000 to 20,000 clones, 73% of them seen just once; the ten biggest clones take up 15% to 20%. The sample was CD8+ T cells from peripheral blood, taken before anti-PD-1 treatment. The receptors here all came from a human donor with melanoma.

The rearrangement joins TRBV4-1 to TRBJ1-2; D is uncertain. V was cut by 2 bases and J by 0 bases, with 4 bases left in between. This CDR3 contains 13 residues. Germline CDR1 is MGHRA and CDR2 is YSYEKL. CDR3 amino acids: CASSQYANYGYTF. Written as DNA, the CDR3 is TGCGCCAGCAGCCAATACGCTAACTATGGCTACACCTTC.

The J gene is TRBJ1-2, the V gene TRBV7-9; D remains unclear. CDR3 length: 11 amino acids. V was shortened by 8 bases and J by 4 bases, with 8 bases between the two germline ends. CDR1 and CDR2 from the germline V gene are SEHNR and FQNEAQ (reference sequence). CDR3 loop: CASGETYGYTF. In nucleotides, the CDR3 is TGTGCCAGCGGGGAGACCTATGGCTACACCTTC.

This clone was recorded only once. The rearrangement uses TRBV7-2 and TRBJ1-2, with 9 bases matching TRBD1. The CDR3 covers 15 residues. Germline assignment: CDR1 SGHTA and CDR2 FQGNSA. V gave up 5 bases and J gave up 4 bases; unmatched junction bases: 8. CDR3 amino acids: CASSPRTGAGYGYTF. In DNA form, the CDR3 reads TGTGCCAGCAGCCCCCGGACAGGGGCAGGCTATGGCTACACCTTC.

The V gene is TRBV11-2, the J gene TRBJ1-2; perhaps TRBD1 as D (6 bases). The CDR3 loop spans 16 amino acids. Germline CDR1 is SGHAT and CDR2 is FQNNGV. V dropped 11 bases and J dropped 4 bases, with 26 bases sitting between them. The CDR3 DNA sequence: TGTGCCTGGGGGGGTGGGGGGGGCAAAGAGGTCTATGGCTACACCTTC. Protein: CAWGGGGGKEVYGYTF.

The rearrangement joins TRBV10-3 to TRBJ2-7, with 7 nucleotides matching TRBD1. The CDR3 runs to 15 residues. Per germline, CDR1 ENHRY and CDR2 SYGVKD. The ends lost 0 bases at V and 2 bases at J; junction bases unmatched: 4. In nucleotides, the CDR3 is TGTGCCATCAGTGAGTCGGGGGACAGTACCTACGAGCAGTACTTC. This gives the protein CAISESGDSTYEQYF.

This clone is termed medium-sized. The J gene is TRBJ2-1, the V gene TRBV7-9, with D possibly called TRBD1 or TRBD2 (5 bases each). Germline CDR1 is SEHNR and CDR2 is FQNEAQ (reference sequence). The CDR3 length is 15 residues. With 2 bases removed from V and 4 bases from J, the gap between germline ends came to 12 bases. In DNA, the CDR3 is TGTGCCAGCAGCTTACCGGGGCTTCCATACAATGAGCAGTTCTTC. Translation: CASSLPGLPYNEQFF.

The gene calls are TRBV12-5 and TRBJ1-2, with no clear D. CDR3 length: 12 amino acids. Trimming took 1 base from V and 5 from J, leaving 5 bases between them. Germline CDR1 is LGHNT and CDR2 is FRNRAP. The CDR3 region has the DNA TGTGCTAGTGGTTTGGACGAGTATGGCTACACCTTC. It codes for CASGLDEYGYTF.

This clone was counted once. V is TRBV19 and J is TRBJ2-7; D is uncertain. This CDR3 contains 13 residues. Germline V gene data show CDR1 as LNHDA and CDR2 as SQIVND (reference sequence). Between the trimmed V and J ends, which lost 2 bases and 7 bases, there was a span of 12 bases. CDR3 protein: CASSITWAKEQYF. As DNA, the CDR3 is TGTGCCAGTAGTATAACTTGGGCTAAAGAGCAGTACTTC.

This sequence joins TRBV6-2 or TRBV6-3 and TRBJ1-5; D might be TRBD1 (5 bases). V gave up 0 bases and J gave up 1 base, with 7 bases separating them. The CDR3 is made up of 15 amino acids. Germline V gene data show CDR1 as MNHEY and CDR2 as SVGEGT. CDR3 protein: CASSYSRDSNQPQHF. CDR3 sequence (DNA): TGTGCCAGCAGTTACTCGAGGGACAGCAATCAGCCCCAGCATTTT.

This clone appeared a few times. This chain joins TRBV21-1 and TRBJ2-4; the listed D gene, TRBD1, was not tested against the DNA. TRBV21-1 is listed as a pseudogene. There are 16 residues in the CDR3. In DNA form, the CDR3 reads TGTGCCAGCAGCGACACAGGGAAAGGGACCAAAAACATTCAGTACTTC. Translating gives CASSDTGKGTKNIQYF.

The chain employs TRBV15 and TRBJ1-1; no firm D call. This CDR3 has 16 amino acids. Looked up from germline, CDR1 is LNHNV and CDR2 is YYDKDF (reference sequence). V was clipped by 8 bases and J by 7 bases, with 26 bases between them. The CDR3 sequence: CATQDLDDIRPFEAFF. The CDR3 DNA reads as TGTGCCACCCAGGACCTAGATGATATACGGCCTTTTGAAGCTTTCTTT.

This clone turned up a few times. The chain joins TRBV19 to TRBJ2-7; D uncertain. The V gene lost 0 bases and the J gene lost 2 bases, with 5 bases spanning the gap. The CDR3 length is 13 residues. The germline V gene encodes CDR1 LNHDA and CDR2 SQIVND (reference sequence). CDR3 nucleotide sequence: TGTGCCAGTAGTATAGATTTTGCCTACGAGCAGTACTTC. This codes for CASSIDFAYEQYF.

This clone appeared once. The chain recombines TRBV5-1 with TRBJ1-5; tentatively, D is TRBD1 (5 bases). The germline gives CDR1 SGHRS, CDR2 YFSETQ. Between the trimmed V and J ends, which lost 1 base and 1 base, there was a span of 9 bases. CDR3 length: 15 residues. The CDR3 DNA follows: TGCGCCAGCAGCTTGCAAGGGGAGAGCAATCAGCCCCAGCATTTT. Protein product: CASSLQGESNQPQHF.

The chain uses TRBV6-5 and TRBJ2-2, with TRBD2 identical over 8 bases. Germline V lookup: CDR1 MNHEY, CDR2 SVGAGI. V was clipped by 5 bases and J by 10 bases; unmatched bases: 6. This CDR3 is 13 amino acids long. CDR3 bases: TGTGCCAGCAGTCCGGGGGGGGTTTCGGAGCTGTTTTTT. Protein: CASSPGGVSELFF.

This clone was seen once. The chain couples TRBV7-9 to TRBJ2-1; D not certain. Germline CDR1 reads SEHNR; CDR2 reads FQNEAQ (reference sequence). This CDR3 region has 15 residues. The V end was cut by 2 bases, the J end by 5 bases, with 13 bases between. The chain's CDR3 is CASSLIRHENNEQFF. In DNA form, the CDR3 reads TGTGCCAGCAGCTTAATTAGGCACGAGAACAATGAGCAGTTCTTC.

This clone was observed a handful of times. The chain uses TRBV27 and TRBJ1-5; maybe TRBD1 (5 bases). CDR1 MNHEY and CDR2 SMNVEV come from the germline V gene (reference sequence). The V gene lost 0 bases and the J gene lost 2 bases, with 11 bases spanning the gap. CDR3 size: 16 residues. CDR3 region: CASSLSQGRGNQPQHF. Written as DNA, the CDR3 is TGTGCCAGCAGTTTATCGCAGGGCCGGGGCAATCAGCCCCAGCATTTT.

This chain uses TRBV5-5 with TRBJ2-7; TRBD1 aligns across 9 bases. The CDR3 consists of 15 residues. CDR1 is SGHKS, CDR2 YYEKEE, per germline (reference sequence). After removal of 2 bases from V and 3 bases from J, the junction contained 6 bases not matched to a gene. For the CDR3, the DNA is TGTGCCAGCAGCTTCTCCGACAGGGGGTACTACGAGCAGTACTTC. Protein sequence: CASSFSDRGYYEQYF.

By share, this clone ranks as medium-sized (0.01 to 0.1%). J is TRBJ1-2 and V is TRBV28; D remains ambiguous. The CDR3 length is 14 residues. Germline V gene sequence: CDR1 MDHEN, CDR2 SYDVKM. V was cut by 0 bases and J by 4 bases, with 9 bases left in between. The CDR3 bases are TGTGCCAGCAGTTTATGGGCCGGTGGCTATGGCTACACCTTC. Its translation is CASSLWAGGYGYTF.

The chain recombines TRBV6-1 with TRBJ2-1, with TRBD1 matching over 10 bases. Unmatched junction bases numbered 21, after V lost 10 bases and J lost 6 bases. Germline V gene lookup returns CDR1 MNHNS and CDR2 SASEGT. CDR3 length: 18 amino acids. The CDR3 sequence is CATREGTGVSLLVNEQFF. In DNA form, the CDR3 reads TGTGCCACCAGAGAAGGGACAGGGGTTTCCCTCCTCGTCAATGAGCAGTTCTTC.

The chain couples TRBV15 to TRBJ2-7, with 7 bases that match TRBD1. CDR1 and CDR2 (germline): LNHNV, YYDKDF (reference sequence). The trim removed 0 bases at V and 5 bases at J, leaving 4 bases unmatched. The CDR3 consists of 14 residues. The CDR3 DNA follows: TGTGCCACCAGCAGAGAACAGGGGTTCGACGAGCAGTACTTC. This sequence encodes CATSREQGFDEQYF.